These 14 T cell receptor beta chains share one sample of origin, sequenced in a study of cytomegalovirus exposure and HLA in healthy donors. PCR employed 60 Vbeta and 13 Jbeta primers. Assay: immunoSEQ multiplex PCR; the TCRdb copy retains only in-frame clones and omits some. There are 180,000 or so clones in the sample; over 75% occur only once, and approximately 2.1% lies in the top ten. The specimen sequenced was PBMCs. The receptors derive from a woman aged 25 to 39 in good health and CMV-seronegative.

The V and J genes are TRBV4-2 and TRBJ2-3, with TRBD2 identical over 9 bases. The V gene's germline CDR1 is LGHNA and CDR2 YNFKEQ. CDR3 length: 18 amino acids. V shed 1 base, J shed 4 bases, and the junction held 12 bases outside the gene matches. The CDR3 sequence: CASSQVEGGGGAPDTQYF. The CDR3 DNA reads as TGTGCCAGCAGCCAAGTTGAGGGTGGCGGGGGGGCCCCAGATACGCAGTATTTT.

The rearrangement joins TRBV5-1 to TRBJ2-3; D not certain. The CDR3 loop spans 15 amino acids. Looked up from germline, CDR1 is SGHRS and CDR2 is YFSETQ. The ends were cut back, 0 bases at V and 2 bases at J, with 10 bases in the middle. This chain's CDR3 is CASSLALGSTDTQYF. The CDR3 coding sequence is TGCGCCAGCAGCTTGGCACTGGGCTCCACAGATACGCAGTATTTT.

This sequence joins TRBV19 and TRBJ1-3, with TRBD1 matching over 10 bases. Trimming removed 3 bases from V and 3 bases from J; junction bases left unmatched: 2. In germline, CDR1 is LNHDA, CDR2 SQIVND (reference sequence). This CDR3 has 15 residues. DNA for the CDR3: TGTGCCAGTAGTATGGGGACAGGGGTTGGAAACACCATATATTTT. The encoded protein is CASSMGTGVGNTIYF.

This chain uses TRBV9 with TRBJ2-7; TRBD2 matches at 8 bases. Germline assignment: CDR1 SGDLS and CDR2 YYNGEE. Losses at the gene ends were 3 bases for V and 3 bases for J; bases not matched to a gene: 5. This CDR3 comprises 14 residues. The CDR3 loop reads CASSATSVFYEQYF. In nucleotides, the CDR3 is TGTGCCAGCAGCGCGACTAGCGTTTTCTACGAGCAGTACTTC.

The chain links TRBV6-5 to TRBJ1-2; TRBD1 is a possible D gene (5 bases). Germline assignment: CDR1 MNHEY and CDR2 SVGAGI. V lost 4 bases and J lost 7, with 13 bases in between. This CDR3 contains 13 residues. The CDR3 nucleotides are TGTGCCAGCAGTTCGCCCGGGGGACGTGGCTACACCTTC. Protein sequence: CASSSPGGRGYTF.

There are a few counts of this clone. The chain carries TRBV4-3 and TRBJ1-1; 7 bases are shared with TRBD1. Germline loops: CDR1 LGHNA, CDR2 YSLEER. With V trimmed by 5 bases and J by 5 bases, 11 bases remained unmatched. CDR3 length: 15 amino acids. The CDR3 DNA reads TGCGCCAGCAGCGGATACAGGGGTCAATATACTGAAGCTTTCTTT. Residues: CASSGYRGQYTEAFF.

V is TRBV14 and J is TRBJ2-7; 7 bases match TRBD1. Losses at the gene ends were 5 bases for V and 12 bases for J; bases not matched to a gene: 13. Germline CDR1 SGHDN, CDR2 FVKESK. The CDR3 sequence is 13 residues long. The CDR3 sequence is CASSIPGGSLTYF. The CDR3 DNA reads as TGTGCCAGCAGCATCCCAGGGGGTAGCCTCACGTACTTC.

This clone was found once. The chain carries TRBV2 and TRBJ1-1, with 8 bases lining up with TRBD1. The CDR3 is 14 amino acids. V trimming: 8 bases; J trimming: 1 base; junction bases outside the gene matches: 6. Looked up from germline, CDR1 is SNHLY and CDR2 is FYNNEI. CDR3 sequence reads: CASLDRASNTEAFF. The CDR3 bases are TGTGCCAGCCTGGACAGGGCTTCGAACACTGAAGCTTTCTTT.

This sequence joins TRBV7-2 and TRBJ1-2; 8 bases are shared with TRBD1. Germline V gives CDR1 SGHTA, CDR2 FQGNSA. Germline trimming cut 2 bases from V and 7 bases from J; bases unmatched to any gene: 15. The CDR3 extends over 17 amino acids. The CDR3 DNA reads TGTGCCAGCAGCTTATTATTCGGTAACCAGGGGGCCTCTGGCTACACCTTC. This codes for CASSLLFGNQGASGYTF.

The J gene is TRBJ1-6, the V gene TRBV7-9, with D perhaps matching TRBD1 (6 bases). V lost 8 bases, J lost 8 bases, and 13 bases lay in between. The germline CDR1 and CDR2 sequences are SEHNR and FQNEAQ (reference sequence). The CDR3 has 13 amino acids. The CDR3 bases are TGTGCCAGCGGACAGATGGATGATTCACCCCTCCACTTT. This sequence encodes CASGQMDDSPLHF. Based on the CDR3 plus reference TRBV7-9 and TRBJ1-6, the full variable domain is DTGVSQNPRHKITKRGQNVTFRCDPISEHNRLYWYRQTLGQGPEFLTYFQNEAQLEKSRLLSDRFSAERPKGSFSTLEIQRTEQGDSAMYLCASGQMDDSPLHFGNGTRLTVT.

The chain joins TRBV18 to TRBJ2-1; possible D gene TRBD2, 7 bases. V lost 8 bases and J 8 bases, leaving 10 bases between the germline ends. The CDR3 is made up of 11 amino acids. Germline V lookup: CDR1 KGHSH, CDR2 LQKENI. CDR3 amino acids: CASLGGDEQFF. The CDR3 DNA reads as TGTGCCAGCCTAGGGGGGGATGAGCAGTTCTTC.

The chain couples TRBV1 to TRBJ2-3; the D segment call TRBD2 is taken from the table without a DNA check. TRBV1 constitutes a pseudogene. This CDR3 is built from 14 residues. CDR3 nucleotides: TGCACCATCCTTAGCGGGGAGAGCACAGATACGCAGTATTTT. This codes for CTILSGESTDTQYF.

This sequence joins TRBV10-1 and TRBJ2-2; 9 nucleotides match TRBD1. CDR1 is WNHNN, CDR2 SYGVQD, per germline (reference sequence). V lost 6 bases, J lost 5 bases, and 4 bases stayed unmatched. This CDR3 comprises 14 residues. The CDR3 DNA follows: TGCGCCAGCAGGTCCGGGACAGGGACCGGGGAGCTGTTTTTT. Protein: CASRSGTGTGELFF.

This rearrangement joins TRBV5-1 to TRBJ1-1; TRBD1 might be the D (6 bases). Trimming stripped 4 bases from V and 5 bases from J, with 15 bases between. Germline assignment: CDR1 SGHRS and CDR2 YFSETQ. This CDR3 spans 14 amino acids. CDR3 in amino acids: CASSLAGAGTEAFF. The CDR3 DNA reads TGCGCCAGCAGCCTGGCAGGGGCAGGGACTGAAGCTTTCTTT.